The clone carrying this T cell receptor beta chain was observed at least ten times. TCRdb fed the 5' RACE reads into MiXCR, producing one record per CDR3 protein. The sample lists approximately 35,000 distinct CDR3 sequences, 4.5% to 7% occurring once. This entry comes from a study of early T cells in non-severe SARS-CoV-2 infection. The CDR3 length is 14 residues. The J segment lost 4 bases and the V segment lost 8 bases, leaving 7 bases of the junction unmatched. In germline, CDR1 is ENHRY, CDR2 SYGVKD. J is TRBJ2-5 and V is TRBV10-3; TRBD1 matches at 10 bases. Sequenced input: whole blood. The clonotype comes from an adult who was a healthcare worker with PCR-confirmed SARS-CoV-2 infection or an uninfected control (not recorded which). The CDR3 sequence: CAILARDRGETQYF. The CDR3 DNA follows: TGTGCCATCCTAGCTAGGGACAGGGGAGAGACCCAGTACTTC.